The text below deals with one TCR beta chain. Survey-level immunoSEQ sequencing profiled the TCR beta repertoire. Only in-frame clones appear in the TCRdb table, and some are missing; sequencing was by immunoSEQ multiplex PCR. The sample contains around 50,000 clones, 85% to 95% of which appear only once. The length of the CDR3 is 17 residues. CDR1 and CDR2 from the germline V gene are SGHAT and FQNNGV. V was clipped by 5 bases and J by 7 bases; unmatched bases: 10. The chain joins TRBV11-2 to TRBJ2-2; 13 nucleotides agree with TRBD2. Sequencing was performed on PBMCs. This receptor was identified in a man aged 35-49 years with rheumatoid arthritis. The CDR3 nucleotides are TGTGCCAGCAGCCCCTCACTAGCGGGGGGGCGAAACGGGGAGCTGTTTTTT. This translates into CASSPSLAGGRNGELFF. Full variable domain (remainder filled in from reference TRBV11-2 and TRBJ2-2): EAGVAQSPRYKIIEKRQSVAFWCNPISGHATLYWYQQILGQGPKLLIQFQNNGVVDDSQLPKDRFSAERLKGVDSTLKIQPAKLEDSAVYLCASSPSLAGGRNGELFFGEGSRLTVL.